The 18 T cell receptor beta chains presented below share a single source sample, sequenced in a study of tumor and adjacent non-tumor tissue in lung cancer. A modified ARM-PCR protocol with three rounds of nested PCR amplified TCRbeta. TCRdb fed the multiplex PCR reads into MiXCR, producing one record per CDR3 protein. This table holds around 60,000 distinct CDR3 sequences, 61% found once. No cell sorting was done before RNA was extracted from the tissue. More than 3 cm separated this lung sample from the edge of the tumor. Sequencing used distant non-tumor lung tissue. Receptors were obtained from a man between 65 and 85 years old with non-small cell lung cancer.

This clonotype was counted between two and nine times. The chain joins TRBV16 to TRBJ2-7; D unclear. The CDR3 extends over 14 amino acids. Between the trimmed V and J ends, which lost 1 base and 5 bases, there was a span of 12 bases. Germline loops: CDR1 KGHSY, CDR2 FQNENV. The chain's CDR3 is CASSQLAQGDEQYF. CDR3 DNA: TGTGCCAGCAGCCAATTGGCCCAAGGAGACGAGCAGTACTTC. Combining the CDR3 with reference TRBV16 and TRBJ2-7 gives the whole variable domain GEEVAQTPKHLVRGEGQKAKLYCAPIKGHSYVFWYQQVLKNEFKFLISFQNENVFDETGMPKERFSAKCLPNSPCSLEIQATKLEDSAVYFCASSQLAQGDEQYFGPGTRLTVT.

The chain joins TRBV11-1 to TRBJ2-1, with D tentatively TRBD1 (5 bases). CDR1 and CDR2 (germline): SGHAT, FQDESV (reference sequence). The CDR3 contains 14 residues. CDR3 residues: CSNSPRIGVDVQFF. As DNA, the CDR3 is TGTTCCAACAGCCCCCGGATAGGGGTGGATGTGCAGTTCTTC.

To note about this clonotype: Sequence at one end of the junction differs from germline and may be a read error. The chain combines TRBV11-2 with TRBJ2-2; 7 bases match TRBD2. In germline, CDR1 is SGHAT, CDR2 FQNNGV. This CDR3 is 16 amino acids long. For the CDR3, the DNA is TGTGCCAGCAGCTTAGATCGACTAGCCTCGGCCTGGGAGCTGCATTTT. Encoded protein: CASSLDRLASAWELHF.

As to this clonotype: A junction boundary mismatches the germline segment, possibly from a read error. The chain couples TRBV4-2 to TRBJ2-7; D is ambiguous. In germline, CDR1 is LGHNA, CDR2 YNFKEQ. The CDR3 loop spans 17 amino acids. This CDR3 reads CASGQDGRRLQTYEQYF. In DNA, the CDR3 is TGTGCCAGCGGCCAAGATGGGCGTAGGCTACAAACCTACGAGCAGTACTTC.

V is TRBV4-2 and J is TRBJ2-1, with TRBD2 identical over 9 bases. CDR1 is LGHNA and CDR2 is YNFKEQ in the germline V gene. CDR3 length: 15 residues. With 5 bases clipped from V and 5 bases from J, the junction kept 7 bases outside the gene matches. CDR3 amino acids: CASSCTGGGDNEQFF. For the CDR3, the DNA is TGTGCCAGCAGCTGTACTGGCGGGGGGGACAATGAGCAGTTCTTC.

Notes on this clonotype: A much more abundant neighbour one base away suggests this may be a read error. Since the CDR3 does not end with the conserved phenylalanine or tryptophan, this likely comes from a read error. The chain joins TRBV7-9 to TRBJ1-1; TRBD1 aligns across 9 bases. With 2 bases clipped from V and 1 base from J, the junction kept 5 bases outside the gene matches. Germline V gene sequence: CDR1 SEHNR, CDR2 FQNEAQ (reference sequence). This CDR3 region has 16 residues. The CDR3 protein is CASSLRGQGPNTEAFY. For the CDR3, the DNA is TGTGCCAGCAGCTTAAGGGGACAGGGACCGAACACTGAAGCTTTCTAT.

The chain employs TRBV4-1 and TRBJ2-1; 9 bases are shared with TRBD2. The germline V gene encodes CDR1 MGHRA and CDR2 YSYEKL. The V gene end was trimmed by 1 base and the J gene end by 8 bases; junction bases not matched to a gene: 12. The CDR3 has 17 amino acids. The CDR3 bases are TGCGCCAGCAGCCAAGCGCAAAATAGCGGGAGTTCGCATGAGCAGTTCTTC. It yields the protein CASSQAQNSGSSHEQFF.

Notes on this clonotype: The CDR3 carries no conserved terminal phenylalanine or tryptophan, so it likely arises from a read error. It is unclear where the CDR3 begins or ends on the DNA, so no DNA is shown, and the CDR3 is as TCRdb lists it. The chain is built from TRBV7-2 and TRBJ1-6; the table calls TRBD1, which could not be checked here. The germline V gene has CDR1 SGHTA and CDR2 FQGNSA. Inclusive of both ends, the CDR3 amounts to 16 amino acids. CDR3 amino acids: CASTTTGTGGRSPLYC.

This clonotype has a count of ten or more. The J gene is TRBJ2-7, the V gene TRBV6-5, with TRBD1 matching 8 bases. This CDR3 spans 13 amino acids. Germline assignment: CDR1 MNHEY and CDR2 SVGAGI. The junction had 1 base not matched to a gene; V was cut back by 2 bases and J by 4 bases. DNA for the CDR3: TGTGCCAGCAGTTACCGACAGGGGTACGAGCAGTACTTC. This gives the protein CASSYRQGYEQYF.

A remark on this clonotype: At one boundary the junction diverges from the germline segment, which might be a read error. The chain recombines TRBV11-2 with TRBJ2-1, with TRBD1 as a possible D gene (6 bases). Germline V gene data show CDR1 as SGHAT and CDR2 as FQNNGV. The CDR3 is 12 amino acids. CDR3 loop: CASGLQGYNGFF. The CDR3 nucleotides read TGTGCCAGCGGCTTACAGGGCTACAACGGGTTCTTC.

The genes are TRBV11-1 and TRBJ2-3; D not certain. Germline values: CDR1 SGHAT, CDR2 FQDESV (reference sequence). Trimming removed 5 bases at V and 12 bases at J, with 18 bases between. There are 13 residues in the CDR3. CDR3 coding DNA: TGTGCCAGCAGCCCAATCTTTCTTCCTACACAGTATTTT. Translation: CASSPIFLPTQYF.

Comments on this clonotype: One end of the junction varies from germline; a read error may be responsible. The rearrangement joins TRBV30 to TRBJ2-7, with 7 bases lining up with TRBD2. The CDR3 spans 13 residues. Per the germline V gene, CDR1 is GTSNPN and CDR2 is SVGIG (reference sequence). CDR3 nucleotides: TGTGCCTGTTCGGGACTAACTTACTACAAGCAGTACTTC. It translates to CACSGLTYYKQYF.

Regarding this clonotype: This may be a read error: a much more frequent sequence differs by one nucleotide. The genes are TRBV6-5 and TRBJ2-1; 9 bases map to TRBD2. CDR1 MNHEY and CDR2 SVGAGI come from the germline V gene. The CDR3 length is 14 residues. The CDR3 sequence: CASSRGGGANGQFF. The CDR3 DNA follows: TGTGCCAGCAGTCGTGGCGGGGGGGCTAATGGGCAGTTCTTC.

This clonotype was seen ten or more times. This chain joins TRBV6-1 and TRBJ1-6, with TRBD1 identical over 7 bases. Trimming took 5 bases from V and 12 from J; bases not matched to a gene: 10. Germline CDR1 and CDR2: MNHNS and SASEGT. The CDR3 contains 14 residues. This CDR3 is CASSSPGQYGPLHF. The CDR3 coding sequence is TGTGCCAGCAGTAGCCCGGGACAGTACGGACCCCTCCACTTT.

The J gene is TRBJ2-3, the V gene TRBV20-1, with D perhaps TRBD2 (6 bases). CDR3 length: 12 residues. In germline, CDR1 is DFQATT, CDR2 SNEGSKA (reference sequence). CDR3 in amino acids: CKPGLRTDTQYF. The CDR3 DNA is TGCAAACCGGGACTTCGCACAGATACGCAGTATTTT.

This clonotype has more than one count but fewer than ten. The chain has TRBV20-1 and TRBJ2-5, with D perhaps being TRBD1 or TRBD2 (5 bases each). V lost 0 bases and J 6 bases, leaving 20 bases between the germline ends. The CDR3 length is 16 residues. Germline CDR1 reads DFQATT; CDR2 reads SNEGSKA (reference sequence). The CDR3 loop reads CSARDPRDARLKTQYF. CDR3 coding DNA: TGCAGTGCTAGAGATCCCCGGGACGCCCGCTTGAAGACCCAGTACTTC.

The table lists this clonotype with a count of one. Likely a read error: the CDR3 ends without its conserved phenylalanine or tryptophan. The chain couples TRBV29-1 to TRBJ2-7; 14 bases match TRBD2. The germline V gene encodes CDR1 SQVTM and CDR2 ANQGSEA. The CDR3 sequence is 15 residues long. CDR3 protein: CGVARQTSGRGEQYL. The CDR3 DNA reads as TGCGGCGTTGCCCGCCAGACTAGCGGGAGGGGAGAACAGTACTTA.

This clonotype was detected ten times or more. The chain joins TRBV4-1 to TRBJ2-1, with 8 positions matching TRBD2. The CDR3 has 15 amino acids. Germline loops: CDR1 MGHRA, CDR2 YSYEKL. Trimming removed 1 base from V and 5 bases from J; junction bases left unmatched: 4. The CDR3 region is CASSQAGGTDNEQFF. The CDR3 DNA sequence: TGCGCCAGCAGCCAAGCGGGAGGGACCGACAATGAGCAGTTCTTC.